Below are 27 T cell receptor beta chains sequenced from a single sample in a study of identical twins (dated by TCRdb to the mid-2010s). Receptor amplification or capture employed 5' RACE. TCRdb lists the instrument as Illumina HiSeq 2000. TCRdb trimmed the raw reads at Q25, called clones with MiXCR and kept productive beta chains. Duplicate CDR3 protein sequences are folded into a single record with the most common DNA and genes. In all, the sample holds 1.5 million to 2 million distinct CDR3 sequences, and under 35% of those were seen once. The top ten clonotypes cover about 0.3% of the sample. What was sequenced was cord blood. The receptors derive from a newborn girl in good health.

This clonotype appeared a few times. The CDR3 spells CASSFQGQAYNEQFF. The CDR3 nucleotides are TGTGCCAGCAGTTTCCAGGGTCAGGCCTACAATGAGCAGTTCTTC. The V call is TRBV12-3 or TRBV12-4, the J call TRBJ2-1; weak D call: TRBD1 (5 bases). V lost 3 bases and J 2 bases, leaving 11 bases between the germline ends. CDR3 size: 15 residues.

As to this clonotype: Given a much more abundant clone one base away, this may be a read error. The genes are TRBV29-1 and TRBJ2-1; possible D gene TRBD2, 5 bases. The V gene lost 1 base and the J gene lost 0 bases, with 10 bases spanning the gap. Germline V gene lookup returns CDR1 SQVTM and CDR2 ANQGSEA. This CDR3 comprises 15 residues. This CDR3 is CSVEGWTHSYNEQFF. CDR3 sequence (DNA): TGCAGCGTTGAAGGTTGGACTCACTCCTACAATGAGCAGTTCTTC.

There are a few counts of this clonotype. J is TRBJ2-1 and V is TRBV7-9; TRBD2 aligns across 7 bases. The CDR3 has 15 amino acids. V gave up 2 bases and J gave up 6 bases; unmatched junction bases: 7. The germline gives CDR1 SEHNR, CDR2 FQNEAQ (reference sequence). The CDR3 region is CASSLKGRDTNEQFF. For the CDR3, the DNA is TGTGCCAGCAGCTTAAAAGGGAGGGATACCAATGAGCAGTTCTTC.

The chain recombines TRBV25-1 with TRBJ1-5; TRBD1 agrees at 9 bases. CDR3 length: 15 residues. The germline CDR1 and CDR2 sequences are MGHDK and SYGVNS. Losses at the gene ends were 9 bases for V and 0 bases for J; bases not matched to a gene: 6. DNA of the CDR3: TGTGCCAGACGGACAGGGGAGTATAGCAATCAGCCCCAGCATTTT. Translated: CARRTGEYSNQPQHF.

V and J are TRBV20-1 and TRBJ2-1, with 10 nucleotides matching TRBD2. Trimming cost V 5 bases and J 9 bases; bases outside gene matches: 10. The CDR3 is made up of 14 amino acids. Germline CDR1 is DFQATT and CDR2 is SNEGSKA (reference sequence). CDR3 residues: CSAHTSGITIEQFF. Written as DNA, the CDR3 is TGCAGTGCTCACACTAGCGGGATTACCATTGAGCAGTTCTTC.

This clonotype was counted between two and nine times. This CDR3 reads CASSTGQGGYNQPQHF. CDR3 DNA sequence: TGTGCCAGCAGTACCGGACAGGGTGGTTATAATCAGCCCCAGCATTTT. The gene calls are TRBV12-3 or TRBV12-4 and TRBJ1-5; TRBD1 matches 8 bases. The CDR3 length is 16 residues. V trimming: 5 bases; J trimming: 4 bases; junction bases outside the gene matches: 10.

This clonotype has more than one count but fewer than ten. The chain joins TRBV5-1 to TRBJ2-5; D is unresolved. Germline V lookup: CDR1 SGHRS, CDR2 YFSETQ. The germline V and J ends were trimmed by 2 bases and 5 bases, with 10 bases remaining between them. The CDR3 is 13 residues long. CDR3 residues: CASSFVVGETQYF. CDR3 in DNA: TGCGCCAGCAGCTTTGTCGTAGGGGAGACCCAGTACTTC.

The chain combines TRBV5-1 with TRBJ2-3; TRBD2 agrees at 8 bases. Trimming took 2 bases from V and 4 from J; bases not matched to a gene: 6. The CDR3 totals 15 residues. Germline CDR1 reads SGHRS; CDR2 reads YFSETQ. CDR3 residues: CASSFGTSSADTQYF. The CDR3 DNA follows: TGCGCCAGCAGCTTCGGGACTAGTTCGGCAGATACGCAGTATTTT.

This chain links TRBV5-1 with TRBJ2-1; TRBD2 agrees at 7 bases. Germline loops: CDR1 SGHRS, CDR2 YFSETQ. The CDR3 loop spans 14 amino acids. With V trimmed by 4 bases and J by 10 bases, 11 bases remained unmatched. CDR3 in DNA: TGCGCCAGCAGCCCGGGAGGCAACTCCTACGAGCAGTTCTTC. Translated, it gives CASSPGGNSYEQFF.

This clonotype appeared a few times. This chain links TRBV5-5 with TRBJ2-1; 14 nucleotides line up with TRBD2. This CDR3 is 18 amino acids long. The J segment lost 3 bases and the V segment lost 4 bases, leaving 9 bases of the junction unmatched. Germline CDR1 reads SGHKS; CDR2 reads YYEKEE (reference sequence). The CDR3 sequence is CASSLGLAGAPLYNEQFF. The CDR3 nucleotides read TGTGCCAGCAGCCTGGGACTAGCGGGAGCACCCCTCTACAATGAGCAGTTCTTC. Looking up the rest from reference TRBV5-5 and TRBJ2-1 gives the full variable domain: DAGVTQSPTHLIKTRGQQVTLRCSPISGHKSVSWYQQVLGQGPQFIFQYYEKEERGRGNFPDRFSARQFPNYSSELNVNALLLGDSALYLCASSLGLAGAPLYNEQFFGPGTRLTVL.

This clonotype was picked up many times. The chain recombines TRBV28 with TRBJ2-3; D remains unclear. V lost 5 bases and J lost 0, with 9 bases in between. This CDR3 region has 14 residues. Per germline, CDR1 MDHEN and CDR2 SYDVKM. CDR3 loop: CASSSTASTDTQYF. DNA of the CDR3: TGTGCCAGCAGTAGTACGGCTAGCACAGATACGCAGTATTTT. The complete variable domain, with remaining parts taken from reference TRBV28 and TRBJ2-3, reads DVKVTQSSRYLVKRTGEKVFLECVQDMDHENMFWYRQDPGLGLRLIYFSYDVKMKEKGDIPEGYSVSREKKERFSLILESASTNQTSMYLCASSSTASTDTQYFGPGTRLTVL.

This clonotype appeared a few times. V is TRBV29-1 and J is TRBJ1-5; 7 nucleotides match TRBD1. The CDR3 extends over 13 amino acids. CDR1 is SQVTM and CDR2 is ANQGSEA in the germline V gene. J gave up 5 bases and V 6 bases, and 7 bases lay outside the gene matches. CDR3 amino acids: CSVGGDRDQPQHF. In DNA form, the CDR3 reads TGCAGCGTGGGGGGAGACAGGGATCAGCCCCAGCATTTT. The whole variable domain, filled in from reference TRBV29-1 and TRBJ1-5, reads SAVISQKPSRDICQRGTSLTIQCQVDSQVTMMFWYRQQPGQSLTLIATANQGSEATYESGFVIDKFPISRPNLTFSTLTVSNMSPEDSSIYLCSVGGDRDQPQHFGDGTRLSIL.

This clonotype has only a few counts. The genes are TRBV7-9 and TRBJ2-3; the match to TRBD2 covers 11 bases. The CDR3 contains 15 residues. With 2 bases clipped from V and 6 bases from J, the junction kept 4 bases outside the gene matches. The germline CDR1 and CDR2 sequences are SEHNR and FQNEAQ (reference sequence). This CDR3 reads CASSLTSGRLDTQYF. Here the CDR3 DNA reads TGTGCCAGCAGCTTAACTAGCGGGAGATTGGATACGCAGTATTTT.

This clonotype came up a few times. This rearrangement joins TRBV12-5 to TRBJ1-1; unclear D gene. V lost 3 bases to trimming and J lost 11 bases, with 13 bases between them. Germline V lookup: CDR1 LGHNT, CDR2 FRNRAP. The length of the CDR3 is 12 residues. The CDR3 bases are TGTGCTAGTGGTTTTAACTTTGCCGGGGCTTTCTTT. Translating gives CASGFNFAGAFF.

A single count supports this clonotype. The rearrangement joins TRBV6-5 to TRBJ1-5; no definite D call. Germline values: CDR1 MNHEY, CDR2 SVGAGI. V lost 2 bases and J lost 7, with 15 bases in between. The CDR3 is made up of 15 amino acids. CDR3 loop: CASSYAARARQPQHF. CDR3 sequence (DNA): TGTGCCAGCAGTTACGCAGCGAGGGCACGACAGCCCCAGCATTTT.

About this clonotype: At one end, the junction sequence differs from germline, possibly due to a read error. This sequence joins TRBV6-5 and TRBJ1-2; perhaps TRBD1 as D (6 bases). CDR3 length: 15 amino acids. Germline V gives CDR1 MNHEY, CDR2 SVGAGI. DNA for the CDR3: TGTGCCAGCAGGTATTCATCCGGGACAAACTATGGCTACACCTTT. It codes for CASRYSSGTNYGYTF.

The chain carries TRBV4-2 and TRBJ2-7, with D perhaps matching TRBD1 (6 bases). Per germline, CDR1 LGHNA and CDR2 YNFKEQ. There are 15 residues in the CDR3. V was cut by 8 bases and J by 7 bases, with 24 bases left in between. The CDR3 here is CASGITDSSYNEQYF. The CDR3, as DNA: TGTGCCAGCGGTATCACGGACAGCTCCTACAATGAGCAGTACTTC.

This clonotype was seen more than once but under ten times. This rearrangement joins TRBV20-1 to TRBJ2-7; possibly TRBD1 or TRBD2 for D (5 bases each). CDR3 size: 15 residues. Germline V gene sequence: CDR1 DFQATT, CDR2 SNEGSKA (reference sequence). The ends were cut back, 4 bases at V and 2 bases at J, with 18 bases in the middle. The CDR3 DNA is TGCAGTGCTAAGGGGAATCCCGGGGCCACCTACGAGCAGTACTTC. Translation: CSAKGNPGATYEQYF.

This clonotype was detected only once. The V and J genes are TRBV5-1 and TRBJ1-6, with a possible D match to TRBD1 (5 bases). The CDR3 extends over 15 amino acids. From germline, CDR1 is SGHRS and CDR2 YFSETQ. Trimming took off 0 bases at V and 10 bases at J, with 14 bases between the two ends. The CDR3 loop is CASSLGGQGESPLHF. The CDR3 DNA reads TGCGCCAGCAGCTTGGGTGGCCAGGGAGAGTCACCCCTCCACTTT.

This clonotype has just a few counts. For the CDR3, the DNA is TGTGCCAGCAGTGGCTCAGCAGCCCGTGCCGATGAGCAGTTCTTC. The encoded protein is CASSGSAARADEQFF. The V and J genes are TRBV2 and TRBJ2-1; no reliable D call. The germline gives CDR1 SNHLY, CDR2 FYNNEI. Trimming took 4 bases from V and 8 from J, leaving 18 bases between them. CDR3 length equals 15 residues.

This clonotype has a handful of counts. The V call is TRBV3-1, the J call TRBJ2-1, with 8 bases matching TRBD2. With V trimmed by 2 bases and J by 5 bases, 5 bases remained unmatched. Per the germline V gene, CDR1 is LGHDT and CDR2 is YNNKEL (reference sequence). The CDR3 spans 15 residues. The CDR3 nucleotides read TGTGCCAGCAGCCAACCCGGGACTAGAGACAATGAGCAGTTCTTC. This gives the protein CASSQPGTRDNEQFF.

The sample holds many counts of this clonotype. The rearrangement uses TRBV6-2 or TRBV6-3 and TRBJ2-5; TRBD2 matches 8 bases. Per germline, CDR1 MNHEY and CDR2 SVGEGT. V trimming: 2 bases; J trimming: 1 base; junction bases outside the gene matches: 0. This CDR3 region has 14 residues. The CDR3 bases are TGTGCCAGCAGTTACGGGACTAGCCAAGAGACCCAGTACTTC. Translation gives CASSYGTSQETQYF.

The chain employs TRBV20-1 and TRBJ2-7, with 7 bases lining up with TRBD1. CDR1 and CDR2 from the germline V gene are DFQATT and SNEGSKA (reference sequence). The CDR3 has 13 amino acids. V trimming: 8 bases; J trimming: 0 bases; junction bases outside the gene matches: 7. The CDR3 DNA sequence: TGCAGTCCACAGGGGACGGTCTCCTACGAGCAGTACTTC. Protein product: CSPQGTVSYEQYF.

The chain recombines TRBV16 with TRBJ1-1; 7 bases are a match to TRBD1. CDR1 and CDR2 (germline): KGHSY, FQNENV. After removal of 0 bases from V and 9 bases from J, the junction contained 7 bases not matched to a gene. This CDR3 comprises 14 residues. The CDR3 nucleotides read TGTGCCAGCAGCCAATCTCTGGGGGACAGCAAAGCTTTCTTT. Amino acids: CASSQSLGDSKAFF.

The table lists this clonotype with many counts. The V gene is TRBV29-1, the J gene TRBJ2-3, with 8 nucleotides matching TRBD2. V trimming: 1 base; J trimming: 6 bases; junction bases outside the gene matches: 0. The CDR3 is made up of 12 amino acids. The V gene's germline CDR1 is SQVTM and CDR2 ANQGSEA. CDR3 coding DNA: TGCAGCGTTGAAGGCGGGAGGGATACGCAGTATTTT. Translation: CSVEGGRDTQYF.

This CDR3 reads CASSLGQGLGYNEQFF. The CDR3 DNA is TGTGCCAGCAGTTTAGGACAGGGCCTTGGCTACAATGAGCAGTTCTTC. This rearrangement joins TRBV12-3 or TRBV12-4 to TRBJ2-1; 7 bases match TRBD1. CDR3 length equals 16 residues. The J segment lost 3 bases and the V segment lost 1 base, leaving 6 bases of the junction unmatched.

This clonotype was picked up a small number of times. V usage is TRBV5-1 and J usage is TRBJ1-2, with 9 bases matching TRBD1. V dropped 4 bases and J dropped 8; count of bases not matched to a gene: 6. Germline CDR1 and CDR2: SGHRS and YFSETQ. The CDR3 covers 13 residues. CDR3: CASSPDRGIGYTF. The CDR3 DNA is TGCGCCAGCAGCCCGGACAGGGGCATAGGCTACACCTTC.